The clone carrying this TCR beta chain was seen only a few times. Other DNA sequences in the sample encode the same CDR3. Looked up from germline, CDR1 is MGHRA and CDR2 is YSYEKL. Trimming shortened V by 0 bases and J by 2 bases, and 13 bases separated the two germline ends. This CDR3 has 16 amino acids. TCRdb's copy holds only in-frame clones and misses some; the assay was immunoSEQ multiplex PCR. Altogether roughly 40,000 clones are present, under 85% being singletons, with the ten largest covering roughly 30%. These data originate in a study of blood T cell repertoires in COVID-19. Study background: In each case, the material was cDNA or gDNA derived from T cells, B-cell-depleted T cells, or PBMCs.

This receptor was identified in a woman over 75 with acute or convalescent COVID-19. The chain recombines TRBV4-1 with TRBJ1-1; TRBD1 might be the D (5 bases). The sequencing input was peripheral blood. The DNA of the CDR3 is TGCGCCAGCAGCCAAGATCGAGACAGCCGAAACACTGAAGCTTTCTTT. Protein sequence: CASSQDRDSRNTEAFF.